These T cell receptor beta chains were read from a single sample in a study of cytomegalovirus exposure and HLA in healthy donors. The repertoire was sequenced with immunoSEQ multiplex PCR; TCRdb's copy has only in-frame clones and lacks some. This table holds 200,000 to 250,000 clones, about 75% found once. The sequenced material came from PBMCs. Receptors originate from a man aged 18-30 years in good health and CMV-seronegative. CDR3s include the opening cysteine and the closing phenylalanine or tryptophan.

v_gene	CDR3aa
TRBV4-1	CASSQGGEGQGSGNTIYF
TRBV6-6	CASSYLIATLQETQYF
TRBV27	CASTDQGKEETQYF
TRBV6-5	CASSYTAGDYYNEQFF
TRBV29-1	CSAAGLAGASRNNEQFF
TRBV6-6	CASGTGEETQYF
TRBV19	CATTQGQGTDEQYF
TRBV27	CASSFYRDSYPNEQFF
TRBV19	CASMGGPFF
TRBV5-6	CASSPRQDLVGTQYF
TRBV28	CASSSLTSGRAHEQYF
TRBV7-9	CASSSPSATNEKLFF
TRBV7-6	CASSSQGSTDTQYF
TRBV7-9	CASADITDTQYF
TRBV10-3	CASNRGQGQPQHF
TRBV28	CASSLNQGANSGANVLTF
TRBV28	CASSFAEEKLFF
TRBV19	CASSIGSGTFKPQHF
TRBV5-1	CASSPRGGGADGELFF
TRBV7-3	CASSSQGMDYGYTF
TRBV30	CAWSRAGLTYNSPLHF
TRBV4-3	CASSQDEGGREQFF
TRBV5-1	CASSSTGTGIDEQFF
TRBV28	CAITSGEALPSTNEKLFF
TRBV7-2	CASSLGSRGIDTQYF
TRBV15	CATSRYTDTQYF
TRBV6-5	CASPDRGHFFGYTF
TRBV11-3	CASSSGLAVRTDTQYF
TRBV30	CAWSVGVWSSSYNEQFF
TRBV6-4	CASSDGTSGNEQFF
TRBV7-8	CASSEAAGVSYEQYF
TRBV7-2	CASSPGQGGYNEQFF
TRBV6-6	CASSYSWRGDEQFF
TRBV30	CAWSVLSNQPQHF
TRBV29-1	CSVETTASSYNEQFF
TRBV13	CASSLGLGGGSYNEQFF
TRBV7-6	CASSPTGAQAFF
TRBV7-3	CASSLQGAGETQYF
TRBV6-5	CASSYEGGGSPGELFF
TRBV18	CASSPGTGTNTIYF
TRBV19	CASSKTGGGQPQHF
TRBV7-6	CASSRIATGGANEKLFF
TRBV6-1	CASRVKLLAKNIQYF
TRBV19	CASSIRAGISYNYEQYF
TRBV7-9	CASSLVFGGAEAFF
TRBV30	CAWSSSSGLGGTQYF
TRBV28	CASSFVKGAYEKLFF
TRBV28	CASSSPPGWGYTF
TRBV19	CASSRTRGSTDTQYF
TRBV4-3	CASSPRPPQEIGYNEQFF